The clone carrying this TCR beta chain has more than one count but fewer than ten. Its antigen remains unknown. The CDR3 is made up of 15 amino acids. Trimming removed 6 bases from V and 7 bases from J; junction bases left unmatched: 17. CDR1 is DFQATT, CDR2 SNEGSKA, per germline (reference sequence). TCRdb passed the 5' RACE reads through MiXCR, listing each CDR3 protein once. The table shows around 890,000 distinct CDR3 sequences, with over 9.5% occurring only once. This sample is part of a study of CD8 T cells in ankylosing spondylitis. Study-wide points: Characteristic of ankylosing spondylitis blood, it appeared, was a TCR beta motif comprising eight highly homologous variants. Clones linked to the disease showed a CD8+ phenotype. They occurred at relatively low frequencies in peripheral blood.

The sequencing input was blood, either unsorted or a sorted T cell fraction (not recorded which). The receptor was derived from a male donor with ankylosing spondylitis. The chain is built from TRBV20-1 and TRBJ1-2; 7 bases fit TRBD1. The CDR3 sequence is CSAPSGQGVLSGYTF. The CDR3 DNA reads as TGCAGTGCCCCGTCGGGGCAGGGGGTCCTGAGTGGCTACACCTTC.